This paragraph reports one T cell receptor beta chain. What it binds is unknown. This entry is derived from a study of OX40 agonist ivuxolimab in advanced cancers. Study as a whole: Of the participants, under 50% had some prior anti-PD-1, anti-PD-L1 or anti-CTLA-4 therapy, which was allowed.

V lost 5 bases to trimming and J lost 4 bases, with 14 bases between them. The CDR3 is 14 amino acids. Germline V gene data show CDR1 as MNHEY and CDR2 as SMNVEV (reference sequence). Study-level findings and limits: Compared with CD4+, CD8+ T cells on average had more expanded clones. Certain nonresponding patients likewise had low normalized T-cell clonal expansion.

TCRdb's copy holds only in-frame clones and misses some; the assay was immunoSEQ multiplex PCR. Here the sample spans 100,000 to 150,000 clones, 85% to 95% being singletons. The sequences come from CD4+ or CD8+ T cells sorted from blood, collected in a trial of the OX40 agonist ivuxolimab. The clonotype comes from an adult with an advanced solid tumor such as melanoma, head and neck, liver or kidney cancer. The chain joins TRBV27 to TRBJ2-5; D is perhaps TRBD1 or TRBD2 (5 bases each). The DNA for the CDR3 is TGTGCCAGCAGTCCGTCACGTGGGGGAGAGACCCAGTACTTC. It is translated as CASSPSRGGETQYF.